This T cell receptor (beta chain) was identified in a study of vaccination and CD4 T cells after COVID-19. Overall study: Samples taken post-COVID came a median around 93 days after diagnosis, ranging from 35 to 161.

Once obtained from cultured CD4+ T cells, the DNA was sequenced using the Oncomine TCR Beta short-read assay. The authors extracted genomic DNA from cultured CD4+ T cells. In TCRdb, the PCR reads were re-called with MiXCR into one record per CDR3 protein. The repertoire holds fewer than 9,000 distinct CDR3 sequences, with approximately 70% as singletons. This CDR3 is built from 14 residues. V shed 8 bases and J shed 2 bases, with 14 bases lying between them. Germline values: CDR1 MNHEY, CDR2 SMNVEV (reference sequence). On this clonotype: Its antigen is not known.

The sample's treatment: roughly 10-day PBMC culture with coronavirus spike peptide pools or control peptides (ViraFEST assay). ViraFEST grew antigen-specific T cells using peptide pools, then sequenced TCRs. This sequence was found in a human donor who had recovered from COVID-19. The chain uses TRBV27 and TRBJ2-3; D not resolved. Material: CD4+ T cells from blood, cultured in vitro. The CDR3 sequence is CASSDPLSTDTQYF. The CDR3 nucleotides read TGTGCCAGCTCCGACCCACTATCCACAGATACGCAGTATTTT.